These 18 T cell receptor beta chains came from one sample sequenced in a study of blood T cell repertoires in COVID-19. Repertoires were generated with immunoSEQ multiplex PCR, while TCRdb's copy carries only in-frame clones and drops some. Of approximately 210,000 clones in the sample, around 89% are singletons; the top ten hold about 4.4%. Material: peripheral blood. The receptors were gathered from a human donor in a cohort sampled during active COVID-19.

The CDR3 bases are TGTGCCATCAGTGAGCCTAGACAGGGATACTCTGGAAACACCATATATTTT. This sequence encodes CAISEPRQGYSGNTIYF. The genes are TRBV10-3 and TRBJ1-3; 7 nucleotides agree with TRBD1. The CDR3 totals 17 residues. After removal of 2 bases from V and 0 bases from J, the junction contained 7 bases not matched to a gene. Germline V gene sequence: CDR1 ENHRY, CDR2 SYGVKD.

The genes are TRBV2 and TRBJ2-2, with TRBD2 identical over 7 bases. Germline values: CDR1 SNHLY, CDR2 FYNNEI. V dropped 7 bases and J dropped 5; count of bases not matched to a gene: 7. The CDR3 contains 14 residues. The CDR3 protein is CASKVGGLTGELFF. In DNA form, the CDR3 reads TGTGCCAGCAAGGTCGGGGGGTTAACCGGGGAGCTGTTTTTT.

The chain links TRBV4-1 to TRBJ1-1; D is uncertain. CDR3 length equals 15 residues. Germline V gene lookup returns CDR1 MGHRA and CDR2 YSYEKL. Trimming removed 1 base at V and 3 bases at J, with 12 bases between. The CDR3 sequence is CASSQGGFRDTEAFF. In nucleotides, the CDR3 is TGCGCCAGCAGCCAAGGAGGGTTTCGGGACACTGAAGCTTTCTTT.

Here the CDR3 reads CASSLVRNTEAFF. In DNA form, the CDR3 reads TGTGCCAGCAGCTTGGTTCGGAACACTGAAGCTTTCTTT. The chain links TRBV5-8 to TRBJ1-1; D gene uncertain. Germline V gene sequence: CDR1 SGHTS, CDR2 YDEGEE. CDR3 length: 13 amino acids. V lost 0 bases to trimming and J lost 1 base, with 4 bases between them.

This clone was seen a handful of times. This chain uses TRBV6-5 with TRBJ2-7; TRBD1 is a possible D gene (5 bases). CDR1 and CDR2 (germline): MNHEY, SVGAGI. CDR3 length equals 13 residues. Trimming pared 6 bases from V and 3 bases from J, leaving 12 bases between. The CDR3: CASSPTALYEQYF. CDR3 sequence (DNA): TGTGCCAGCAGCCCGACAGCCCTCTACGAGCAGTACTTC.

V gene TRBV24-1 combines with J gene TRBJ2-7; 7 nucleotides agree with TRBD2. The CDR3 totals 13 residues. Germline loops: CDR1 KGHDR, CDR2 SFDVKD. The V gene end was trimmed by 10 bases and the J gene end by 4 bases; junction bases not matched to a gene: 9. As DNA, the CDR3 is TGTGCCACATCGGGCCCGGGGGGATACGAGCAGTACTTC. It specifies CATSGPGGYEQYF.

The V gene is TRBV11-2, the J gene TRBJ1-3; a possible D gene is TRBD1 (5 bases). The length of the CDR3 is 13 residues. Trimming left V 0 bases short and J 8 bases short, with 8 bases between. The germline CDR1 and CDR2 sequences are SGHAT and FQNNGV. CDR3 coding DNA: TGTGCCAGCAGCTTAGACAGGGAGGACACCATATATTTT. Its protein is CASSLDREDTIYF. Drawing the rest from reference TRBV11-2 and TRBJ1-3, the complete variable domain is EAGVAQSPRYKIIEKRQSVAFWCNPISGHATLYWYQQILGQGPKLLIQFQNNGVVDDSQLPKDRFSAERLKGVDSTLKIQPAKLEDSAVYLCASSLDREDTIYFGEGSWLTVV.

The CDR3 is CASSDGSSYNSPLHF. CDR3 nucleotides: TGTGCCAGCAGCGATGGGAGCTCCTATAATTCACCCCTCCACTTT. The chain is built from TRBV9 and TRBJ1-6, with unresolved D. Germline lookup yields CDR1 SGDLS and CDR2 YYNGEE. Trimming took off 3 bases at V and 0 bases at J, with 7 bases between the two ends. The CDR3 consists of 15 residues.

The J gene is TRBJ2-5, the V gene TRBV5-4; TRBD2 matches at 10 bases. V dropped 2 bases and J dropped 4; count of bases not matched to a gene: 5. Germline V gene data show CDR1 as SGHNT and CDR2 as YYREEE (reference sequence). This CDR3 has 15 amino acids. Written as DNA, the CDR3 is TGTGCCAGCAGCTTATCAGCGGGGGGGCGAGAGACCCAGTACTTC. As protein: CASSLSAGGRETQYF.

The chain couples TRBV11-2 to TRBJ1-1, with D maybe TRBD1 (5 bases). The CDR3 contains 14 residues. The V and J ends lost 3 bases and 0 bases respectively, with 8 bases between them. Germline assignment: CDR1 SGHAT and CDR2 FQNNGV. The DNA for the CDR3 is TGTGCCAGCAGCTTGGGGGGGATGAACACTGAAGCTTTCTTT. This gives the protein CASSLGGMNTEAFF.

The chain links TRBV3-1 (or the pseudogene TRBV3-2) to TRBJ1-3; D unclear. This CDR3 comprises 12 residues. Deletions cut 8 bases from V and 4 bases from J, with 9 bases between. Germline-derived CDR1 and CDR2 are LGHDT and YNNKEL (reference sequence). The CDR3 region is CASRMQGNTIYF. DNA of the CDR3: TGTGCCAGCCGCATGCAGGGAAACACCATATATTTT.

The rearrangement uses TRBV21-1 and TRBJ1-2; the table's D call of TRBD1 was not tested on the DNA. TRBV21-1 is shown as a pseudogene. The CDR3 is 16 amino acids. CDR3 DNA: TGTGCCAGCAGCGAAGGGTGGGACAGGACAAACTATGGCTACACCTTC. It translates to CASSEGWDRTNYGYTF.

The chain links TRBV5-8 to TRBJ2-4; 8 bases map to TRBD1. The trim removed 4 bases at V and 7 bases at J, leaving 7 bases unmatched. The CDR3 spans 14 residues. Germline values: CDR1 SGHTS, CDR2 YDEGEE. DNA of the CDR3: TGTGCCAGCAGCATGCGGACAGGGTTTAACATTCAGTACTTC. Protein: CASSMRTGFNIQYF.

This chain links TRBV3-1 (or the pseudogene TRBV3-2) with TRBJ2-4; D perhaps matches TRBD2 (5 bases). Trimming removed 0 bases from V and 0 bases from J, with 21 bases in between. CDR1 LGHDT and CDR2 YNNKEL come from the germline V gene (reference sequence). This CDR3 has 20 amino acids. CDR3 loop: CASSQDVERFFTQAKNIQYF. In DNA form, the CDR3 reads TGTGCCAGCAGCCAAGATGTAGAGCGGTTCTTCACCCAAGCCAAAAACATTCAGTACTTC.

V and J are TRBV27 and TRBJ2-1, with D perhaps TRBD1 (5 bases). V lost 2 bases and J 3 bases, leaving 20 bases between the germline ends. Germline assignment: CDR1 MNHEY and CDR2 SMNVEV (reference sequence). This CDR3 region has 18 residues. The DNA for the CDR3 is TGTGCCAGCAGTTTAGGAAGGGCAGGGAAGACGGGCTACAATGAGCAGTTCTTC. Its protein product is CASSLGRAGKTGYNEQFF.

V usage is TRBV7-2 and J usage is TRBJ2-3; TRBD2 matches 8 bases. The CDR3 contains 16 residues. Germline assignment: CDR1 SGHTA and CDR2 FQGNSA. The trim removed 3 bases at V and 0 bases at J, leaving 5 bases unmatched. CDR3 nucleotides: TGTGCCAGCAGCTTCTCGGGGGGGCCAAGCACAGATACGCAGTATTTT. Translation: CASSFSGGPSTDTQYF.

V and J are TRBV7-6 and TRBJ2-2; D uncertain. V dropped 5 bases and J dropped 0 bases, with 13 bases sitting between them. The CDR3 runs 16 residues. Per germline, CDR1 SGHVS and CDR2 FNYEAQ. Written as DNA, the CDR3 is TGTGCCAGCAGCCTGAATTCCAGGCCGAACACCGGGGAGCTGTTTTTT. It specifies CASSLNSRPNTGELFF.

This clone was seen a few times. The rearrangement uses TRBV29-1 and TRBJ2-7; 11 bases line up with TRBD2. CDR1 is SQVTM and CDR2 is ANQGSEA in the germline V gene. Trimming cost V 3 bases and J 0 bases; bases outside gene matches: 7. CDR3 length equals 16 residues. The CDR3 DNA reads as TGCAGCGTTGAGGGGTTCCTAGCGGGAGGCTCCTACGAGCAGTACTTC. Its translation: CSVEGFLAGGSYEQYF.